Each of the 11 T cell receptor beta chains below was sequenced from the same sample in a study of blood T cell repertoires in COVID-19. Measured with immunoSEQ multiplex PCR; TCRdb has only the in-frame clones, and not every one. Found here are over 110,000 clones, roughly 85% of them singletons; the top ten hold approximately 3.6%. The sample comprised peripheral blood. The source of these receptors is a man between 60 and 75 years old with acute or convalescent COVID-19.

This chain links TRBV19 with TRBJ2-7, with TRBD1 matching over 8 bases. Unmatched junction bases numbered 5, after V lost 0 bases and J lost 4 bases. Germline V gives CDR1 LNHDA, CDR2 SQIVND (reference sequence). This CDR3 is 15 amino acids long. The CDR3 spells CASSIEGTGSYEQYF. The CDR3 nucleotides read TGTGCCAGTAGTATAGAAGGGACAGGATCATACGAGCAGTACTTC.

The chain recombines TRBV5-6 with TRBJ2-7; a weak D match, TRBD2 (5 bases). V lost 5 bases, J lost 5 bases, and 20 bases lay in between. In germline, CDR1 is SGHDT, CDR2 YYEEEE. The length of the CDR3 is 15 residues. The CDR3 loop is CASSTVPGSGHEQYF. The CDR3 region has the DNA TGTGCCAGCAGTACGGTACCGGGATCGGGCCACGAGCAGTACTTC.

The rearrangement links TRBV4-3 to TRBJ2-1; D gene ambiguous. With 3 bases removed from V and 8 bases from J, the gap between germline ends came to 11 bases. This CDR3 is built from 13 residues. CDR1 is LGHNA, CDR2 YSLEER, per germline. The CDR3 protein is CASSHPPGHEQFF. CDR3 bases: TGCGCCAGCAGCCATCCCCCGGGTCATGAGCAGTTCTTC.

The chain recombines TRBV24-1 with TRBJ2-1, with D possibly TRBD1 on 6 matching bases. In germline, CDR1 is KGHDR, CDR2 SFDVKD. Trimming stripped 6 bases from V and 5 bases from J, with 10 bases between. This CDR3 has 13 amino acids. The CDR3 DNA follows: TGTGCCACCAGTCGGCCAGGGGACAATGAGCAGTTCTTC. Translating gives CATSRPGDNEQFF.

Note on this clone: The same CDR3 can be traced to other DNA sequences in this sample. The chain employs TRBV29-1 and TRBJ1-1; the D is unclear. Germline loops: CDR1 SQVTM, CDR2 ANQGSEA. With 1 base removed from V and 5 bases from J, the gap between germline ends came to 11 bases. The CDR3 spans 13 residues. This CDR3 is CSVEGGVRTEAFF. The CDR3 DNA reads TGCAGCGTTGAAGGCGGAGTGAGGACTGAAGCTTTCTTT.

The chain employs TRBV18 and TRBJ1-2; possible D gene TRBD1, 6 bases. V was pared by 2 bases and J by 4 bases, with 11 bases between. CDR1 and CDR2 (germline): KGHSH, LQKENI. The CDR3 runs to 14 residues. This chain's CDR3 is CASSPGTPSYGYTF. The CDR3 DNA reads as TGTGCCAGCTCACCAGGGACACCCTCCTATGGCTACACCTTC.

The J gene is TRBJ2-5, the V gene TRBV16; tentative D call: TRBD2 (5 bases). V shed 2 bases and J shed 5 bases, with 6 bases lying between them. CDR3 length: 12 residues. CDR1 KGHSY and CDR2 FQNENV come from the germline V gene. CDR3 in amino acids: CASSQRGETQYF. CDR3 nucleotide sequence: TGTGCCAGCAGCCAACGGGGTGAGACCCAGTACTTC.

This chain's CDR3 is CASREQGQETQYF. As DNA, the CDR3 is TGTGCCAGCAGAGAACAGGGTCAAGAGACCCAGTACTTC. This sequence joins TRBV27 and TRBJ2-5, with TRBD1 as a possible D gene (6 bases). Germline assignment: CDR1 MNHEY and CDR2 SMNVEV (reference sequence). The length of the CDR3 is 13 residues. The germline V and J ends were trimmed by 6 bases and 2 bases, with 10 bases remaining between them.

The V gene is TRBV11-2, the J gene TRBJ2-7; perhaps TRBD2 as D (5 bases). Trimming took off 4 bases at V and 0 bases at J, with 16 bases between the two ends. CDR1 is SGHAT, CDR2 FQNNGV, per germline. CDR3 length: 16 residues. The CDR3 bases are TGTGCCAGCAGCTCCCTGTGGGGAGCCAACTCCTACGAGCAGTACTTC. Its protein is CASSSLWGANSYEQYF.

The chain uses TRBV11-1 and TRBJ2-7, with D uncertain. Trimming removed 1 base at V and 3 bases at J, with 4 bases between. CDR3 length: 12 residues. The germline CDR1 and CDR2 sequences are SGHAT and FQDESV (reference sequence). CDR3 coding DNA: TGTGCCAGCAGCTTAGACGGCTACGAGCAGTACTTC. It encodes CASSLDGYEQYF.

The J gene is TRBJ1-1, the V gene TRBV2; a possible D gene is TRBD1 (6 bases). V gave up 6 bases and J gave up 1 base, with 6 bases separating them. Per germline, CDR1 SNHLY and CDR2 FYNNEI. The CDR3 extends over 12 amino acids. The CDR3 region is CASRGQNTEAFF. DNA of the CDR3: TGTGCCAGCAGGGGACAGAACACTGAAGCTTTCTTT.